The 28 T cell receptor beta chains given below trace back to one sample, sequenced in a study of T cell repertoires and HLA-DP antigens. Their antigen targets remain unknown. Assay: immunoSEQ multiplex PCR; the TCRdb copy retains only in-frame clones and omits some. The data contain about 73,000 clones, around three quarters of them singletons. What was sequenced was CD4+ T cells from PBMCs. The receptors come from a man in his sixties in good health and CMV-seronegative.

The DNA for the CDR3 is TGTGCCAGCAGCCGCCAGATGGAAGTGAACACTGAAGCTTTCTTT. Amino acid sequence: CASSRQMEVNTEAFF. V usage is TRBV7-8 and J usage is TRBJ1-1; D unclear. Germline V CDR1 and CDR2: SGHVS, FQNEAQ. Trimming cost V 5 bases and J 0 bases, with 13 bases left between them. The CDR3 spans 15 residues.

The V gene is TRBV10-2, the J gene TRBJ1-5, with TRBD1 identical over 12 bases. Germline CDR1 WSHSY, CDR2 SAAADI. J gave up 7 bases and V 2 bases, and 9 bases lay outside the gene matches. The CDR3 runs 17 residues. The CDR3 DNA sequence: TGCGCCAGCAGTGAGACGGGACAGGGGGCGTTCTTACAGCCCCAGCATTTT. This encodes CASSETGQGAFLQPQHF.

This clone is a singleton in its sample. The V gene is TRBV10-3, the J gene TRBJ2-5, with D perhaps TRBD2 (6 bases). Trimming took off 0 bases at V and 4 bases at J, with 9 bases between the two ends. CDR3 size: 14 residues. CDR1 and CDR2 (germline): ENHRY, SYGVKD. The CDR3 protein is CAISESWGGETQYF. CDR3 in DNA: TGTGCCATCAGTGAGTCCTGGGGAGGAGAGACCCAGTACTTC.

The J gene is TRBJ1-2, the V gene TRBV4-2; D is unclear. V was trimmed by 0 bases and J by 8 bases, leaving 10 bases between them. The CDR3 consists of 13 residues. The germline V gene encodes CDR1 LGHNA and CDR2 YNFKEQ. CDR3 coding DNA: TGTGCCAGCAGCCAAGATCTGGAGCTGGGCTACACCTTC. It encodes CASSQDLELGYTF.

This sequence joins TRBV5-8 and TRBJ1-1; 7 positions agree with TRBD1. Germline trimming cut 4 bases from V and 0 bases from J; bases unmatched to any gene: 3. Germline loops: CDR1 SGHTS, CDR2 YDEGEE. CDR3 length equals 14 residues. CDR3 amino acids: CASSRGQLNTEAFF. The CDR3 coding sequence is TGTGCCAGCAGCCGGGGACAGTTGAACACTGAAGCTTTCTTT.

The V call is TRBV4-1, the J call TRBJ1-4; 12 nucleotides align to TRBD1. Trimming removed 4 bases from V and 7 bases from J; junction bases left unmatched: 10. This CDR3 spans 17 amino acids. In germline, CDR1 is MGHRA, CDR2 YSYEKL. CDR3 region: CASSRDGTGGGSEKLFF. The CDR3 nucleotides read TGCGCCAGCAGCCGCGACGGGACAGGGGGCGGGAGTGAAAAACTGTTTTTT.

The chain has TRBV28 and TRBJ1-1, with TRBD1 matching 7 bases. The length of the CDR3 is 15 residues. Germline CDR1 MDHEN, CDR2 SYDVKM. V lost 7 bases and J lost 5; bases outside the gene matches: 13. The CDR3 DNA follows: TGTGCCAGCACCCTATCCTCAGGGGGTAGTACTGAAGCTTTCTTT. Translated, it gives CASTLSSGGSTEAFF. Combining the CDR3 with reference TRBV28 and TRBJ1-1 gives the whole variable domain DVKVTQSSRYLVKRTGEKVFLECVQDMDHENMFWYRQDPGLGLRLIYFSYDVKMKEKGDIPEGYSVSREKKERFSLILESASTNQTSMYLCASTLSSGGSTEAFFGQGTRLTVV.

Here the CDR3 DNA reads TGTGCCAGCGCTCCTGCGGACTATGGCTACACCTTC. It yields the protein CASAPADYGYTF. The genes are TRBV7-6 and TRBJ1-2; the D is unclear. The CDR3 has 12 amino acids. V was pared by 8 bases and J by 3 bases, with 10 bases between. CDR1 is SGHVS, CDR2 FNYEAQ, per germline. The complete variable domain, with remaining parts taken from reference TRBV7-6 and TRBJ1-2, reads GAGVSQSPRYKVTKRGQDVALRCDPISGHVSLYWYRQALGQGPEFLTYFNYEAQQDKSGLPNDRFSAERPEGSISTLTIQRTEQRDSAMYRCASAPADYGYTFGSGTRLTVV.

This chain connects TRBV5-1 to TRBJ2-3; D ambiguous. The CDR3 has 16 residues. The V gene lost 0 bases and the J gene lost 4 bases, with 15 bases spanning the gap. Per the germline V gene, CDR1 is SGHRS and CDR2 is YFSETQ. CDR3 sequence (DNA): TGCGCCAGCAGCTTGGTGTTTGCCGAGGCCCCAGATACGCAGTATTTT. Encoded protein: CASSLVFAEAPDTQYF. Variable domain in full (rest from reference TRBV5-1 and TRBJ2-3): KAGVTQTPRYLIKTRGQQVTLSCSPISGHRSVSWYQQTPGQGLQFLFEYFSETQRNKGNFPGRFSGRQFSNSRSEMNVSTLELGDSALYLCASSLVFAEAPDTQYFGPGTRLTVL.

The chain joins TRBV5-6 to TRBJ2-7; tentative D call: TRBD1 (7 bases). Germline assignment: CDR1 SGHDT and CDR2 YYEEEE. This CDR3 spans 14 amino acids. The V gene lost 4 bases and the J gene lost 4 bases, with 15 bases spanning the gap. CDR3 sequence: CASSLRQGGYEQYF. The CDR3 nucleotides read TGTGCCAGCAGCCTGCGACAGGGAGGTTACGAGCAGTACTTC. Full variable domain (remainder filled in from reference TRBV5-6 and TRBJ2-7): DAGVTQSPTHLIKTRGQQVTLRCSPKSGHDTVSWYQQALGQGPQFIFQYYEEEERQRGNFPDRFSGHQFPNYSSELNVNALLLGDSALYLCASSLRQGGYEQYFGPGTRLTVT.

This clone was detected only a few times. The chain links TRBV27 to TRBJ2-3; 11 nucleotides agree with TRBD2. The ends lost 4 bases at V and 1 base at J; junction bases unmatched: 10. The V gene's germline CDR1 is MNHEY and CDR2 SMNVEV (reference sequence). This CDR3 region has 18 residues. For the CDR3, the DNA is TGTGCCAGCAGTTCAACCGCGATTAGCGGGAGGGGCACAGATACGCAGTATTTT. The encoded protein is CASSSTAISGRGTDTQYF.

The CDR3 is CASSGTGGYDTQYF. In DNA, the CDR3 is TGTGCCAGCAGCGGAACAGGGGGCTATGATACGCAGTATTTT. This chain connects TRBV9 to TRBJ2-3, with 9 bases aligning to TRBD1. With V trimmed by 3 bases and J by 6 bases, 5 bases remained unmatched. The length of the CDR3 is 14 residues. Germline assignment: CDR1 SGDLS and CDR2 YYNGEE.

J is TRBJ2-1 and V is TRBV7-3; 9 bases are shared with TRBD2. The CDR3 is 15 residues long. Trimming at V came to 2 bases and at J to 7 bases, leaving 6 bases not matched to a gene. Germline V gives CDR1 SGHTA, CDR2 FQGTGA. This CDR3 is CASSLGGRAVNEQFF. In DNA form, the CDR3 reads TGTGCCAGCAGCTTAGGCGGGAGGGCCGTTAATGAGCAGTTCTTC.

The V gene is TRBV6-5, the J gene TRBJ2-5; TRBD1 agrees at 12 bases. The germline gives CDR1 MNHEY, CDR2 SVGAGI. The V segment lost 6 bases and the J segment 7 bases; nucleotides outside the gene matches: 9. CDR3 length: 15 residues. CDR3 nucleotides: TGTGCCAGCAGACCTAGGGACAGGGGGCAGGGGACCCAGTACTTC. Translation: CASRPRDRGQGTQYF.

The chain couples TRBV10-3 to TRBJ2-6; no clear D gene. The CDR3 length is 13 residues. Trimming took 4 bases from V and 6 from J, leaving 7 bases between them. Germline V CDR1 and CDR2: ENHRY, SYGVKD. Written as DNA, the CDR3 is TGTGCCATCAGTGGGGCTACGGCCAACGTCCTGACTTTC. This translates into CAISGATANVLTF.

This rearrangement joins TRBV7-2 to TRBJ2-3; 7 positions match TRBD2. The CDR3 has 15 amino acids. V was pared by 3 bases and J by 2 bases, with 5 bases of the junction left unmatched. CDR1 SGHTA and CDR2 FQGNSA come from the germline V gene. The CDR3 sequence: CASSFSGTNTDTQYF. The CDR3 DNA reads as TGTGCCAGCAGCTTCAGCGGGACCAACACAGATACGCAGTATTTT.

This clone has ten or more counts. The gene calls are TRBV18 and TRBJ1-2; TRBD1 might be the D (5 bases). The length of the CDR3 is 15 residues. V was shortened by 4 bases and J by 4 bases, with 16 bases between the two germline ends. CDR1 is KGHSH and CDR2 is LQKENI in the germline V gene. The CDR3 here is CASSQSRTGSYGYTF. The CDR3 DNA follows: TGTGCCAGCTCACAGAGCAGAACAGGCTCCTATGGCTACACCTTC.

V usage is TRBV10-2 and J usage is TRBJ1-5, with D possibly matching TRBD1 (6 bases). The CDR3 spans 14 residues. The V end was cut by 6 bases, the J end by 6 bases, with 15 bases between. Germline CDR1 is WSHSY and CDR2 is SAAADI. The CDR3 DNA reads as TGCGCCAGCAGCGAATCAGGGGTTGGTCAGCCCCAGCATTTT. Translated: CASSESGVGQPQHF.

About this clone itself: Other DNA sequences in the same sample also yield this CDR3. V is TRBV30 and J is TRBJ1-2; D possibly corresponds to TRBD1 (6 bases). Germline V gene data show CDR1 as GTSNPN and CDR2 as SVGIG (reference sequence). V shed 0 bases and J shed 4 bases, with 9 bases lying between them. The CDR3 is made up of 13 amino acids. CDR3 sequence (DNA): TGTGCCTGGAGTGTAGACAGGCTCTATGGCTACACCTTC. Its protein is CAWSVDRLYGYTF.

The chain carries TRBV6-6 and TRBJ2-1, with D maybe TRBD1 (6 bases). The CDR3 runs 13 residues. Germline values: CDR1 MNHNY, CDR2 SVGAGI (reference sequence). The V end lost 5 bases, the J end lost 4 bases, and 9 bases lay between the germline ends. CDR3 in amino acids: CASSAQGYNEQFF. For the CDR3, the DNA is TGTGCCAGCAGTGCCCAGGGGTACAATGAGCAGTTCTTC.

The rearrangement joins TRBV30 to TRBJ1-5, with a weak D call TRBD1 (5 bases). The CDR3 totals 15 residues. Germline-derived CDR1 and CDR2 are GTSNPN and SVGIG (reference sequence). V was trimmed by 3 bases and J by 0 bases, leaving 12 bases between them. The CDR3 region has the DNA TGTGCCTGGAGCGGGGGGGATTATAGCAATCAGCCCCAGCATTTT. Translated: CAWSGGDYSNQPQHF.

This clone was seen repeatedly, ten times or more. The V and J genes are TRBV18 and TRBJ2-1, with 7 bases fitting TRBD1. V trimming: 3 bases; J trimming: 14 bases; junction bases outside the gene matches: 22. Germline V CDR1 and CDR2: KGHSH, LQKENI. CDR3 size: 17 residues. The CDR3 loop is CASSPEWDSDVLGGEFF. The DNA for the CDR3 is TGTGCCAGCTCACCGGAATGGGACAGCGACGTATTGGGCGGTGAGTTCTTC.

The gene calls are TRBV7-2 and TRBJ2-1, with unresolved D. The CDR3 sequence is 11 residues long. V lost 3 bases to trimming and J lost 8 bases, with 5 bases between them. The germline CDR1 and CDR2 sequences are SGHTA and FQGNSA. The CDR3 here is CASSFKDEQFF. For the CDR3, the DNA is TGTGCCAGCAGCTTCAAGGATGAGCAGTTCTTC.

CDR3 protein: CASSLEASYNSPLHF. The CDR3 nucleotides are TGCGCCAGCAGCTTGGAGGCTTCCTATAATTCACCCCTCCACTTT. The chain carries TRBV5-1 and TRBJ1-6, with D unresolved. V was clipped by 0 bases and J by 1 base, with 5 bases between them. The CDR3 totals 15 residues. Germline lookup yields CDR1 SGHRS and CDR2 YFSETQ. The entire variable domain, with the rest obtained from reference TRBV5-1 and TRBJ1-6, is as follows: KAGVTQTPRYLIKTRGQQVTLSCSPISGHRSVSWYQQTPGQGLQFLFEYFSETQRNKGNFPGRFSGRQFSNSRSEMNVSTLELGDSALYLCASSLEASYNSPLHFGNGTRLTVT.

The chain employs TRBV6-1 and TRBJ1-1; D remains unclear. The CDR3 is 15 amino acids. V shed 5 bases and J shed 5 bases, with 18 bases lying between them. Looked up from germline, CDR1 is MNHNS and CDR2 is SASEGT. CDR3 residues: CASSLLSGGETEAFF. The CDR3 DNA reads TGTGCCAGCAGTCTCCTATCGGGTGGGGAGACTGAAGCTTTCTTT.

This sequence joins TRBV5-1 and TRBJ2-4; D may be TRBD1 (8 bases). Germline CDR1 SGHRS, CDR2 YFSETQ. Trimming cost V 2 bases and J 0 bases, with 12 bases left between them. This CDR3 spans 16 amino acids. The CDR3 loop is CASSLQGGLAKNIQYF. DNA for the CDR3: TGCGCCAGCAGCTTACAGGGGGGGCTAGCCAAAAACATTCAGTACTTC.

The genes are TRBV27 and TRBJ1-5; D not resolved. This CDR3 comprises 13 residues. V lost 4 bases and J 6 bases, leaving 10 bases between the germline ends. Germline V CDR1 and CDR2: MNHEY, SMNVEV (reference sequence). In DNA form, the CDR3 reads TGTGCCAGCAGTTACGTGGTAGGTCAGCCCCAGCATTTT. This translates into CASSYVVGQPQHF.

V and J are TRBV19 and TRBJ1-3; no definite D call. CDR1 LNHDA and CDR2 SQIVND come from the germline V gene (reference sequence). CDR3 length: 15 amino acids. V lost 4 bases and J 0 bases, leaving 10 bases between the germline ends. DNA for the CDR3: TGTGCCAGTAGTAATACACGGAGCTCTGGAAACACCATATATTTT. Translating gives CASSNTRSSGNTIYF.